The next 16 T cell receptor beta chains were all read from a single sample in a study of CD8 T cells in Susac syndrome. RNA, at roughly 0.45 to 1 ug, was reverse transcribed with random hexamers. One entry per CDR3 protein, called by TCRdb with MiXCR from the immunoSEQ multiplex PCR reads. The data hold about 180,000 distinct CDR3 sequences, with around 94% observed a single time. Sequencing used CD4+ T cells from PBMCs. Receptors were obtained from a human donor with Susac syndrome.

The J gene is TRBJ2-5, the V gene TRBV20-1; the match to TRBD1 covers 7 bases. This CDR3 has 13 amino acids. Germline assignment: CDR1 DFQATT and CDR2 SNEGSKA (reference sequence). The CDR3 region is CSSPVRGQETQYF. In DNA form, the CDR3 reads TGCAGCAGCCCAGTCAGGGGGCAAGAGACCCAGTACTTC.

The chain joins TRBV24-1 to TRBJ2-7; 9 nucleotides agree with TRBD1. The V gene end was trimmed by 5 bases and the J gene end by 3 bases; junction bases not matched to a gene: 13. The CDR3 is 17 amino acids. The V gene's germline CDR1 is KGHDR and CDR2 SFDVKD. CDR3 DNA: TGTGCCACCAGTGTCATCCTCGGACAGGGGACGATCTACGAGCAGTACTTC. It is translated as CATSVILGQGTIYEQYF.

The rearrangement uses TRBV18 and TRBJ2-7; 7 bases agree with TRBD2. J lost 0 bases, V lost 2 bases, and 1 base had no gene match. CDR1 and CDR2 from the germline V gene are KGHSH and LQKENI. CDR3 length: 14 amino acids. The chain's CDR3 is CASSPGTISYEQYF. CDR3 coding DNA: TGTGCCAGCTCACCAGGGACTATCTCCTACGAGCAGTACTTC.

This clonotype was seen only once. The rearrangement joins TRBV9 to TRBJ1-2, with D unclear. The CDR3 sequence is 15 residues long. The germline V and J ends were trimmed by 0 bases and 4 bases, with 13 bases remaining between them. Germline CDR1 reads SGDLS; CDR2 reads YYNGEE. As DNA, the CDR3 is TGTGCCAGCAGCGTAGATAAGCGGGGAAGCTATGGCTACACCTTC. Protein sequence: CASSVDKRGSYGYTF.

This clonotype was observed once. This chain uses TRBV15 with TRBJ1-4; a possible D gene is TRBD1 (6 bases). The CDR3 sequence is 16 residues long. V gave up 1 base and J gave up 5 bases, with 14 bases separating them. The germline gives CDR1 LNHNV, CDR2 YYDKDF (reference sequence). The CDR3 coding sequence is TGTGCCACCAGCAGAGTGGGGGACACCGTCAATGAAAAACTGTTTTTT. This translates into CATSRVGDTVNEKLFF.

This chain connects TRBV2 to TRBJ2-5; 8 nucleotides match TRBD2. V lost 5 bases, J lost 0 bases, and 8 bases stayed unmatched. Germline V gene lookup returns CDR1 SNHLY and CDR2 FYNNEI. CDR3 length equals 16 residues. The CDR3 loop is CASSRLAGPYQETQYF. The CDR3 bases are TGTGCCAGCAGTCGGCTAGCGGGCCCATACCAAGAGACCCAGTACTTC.

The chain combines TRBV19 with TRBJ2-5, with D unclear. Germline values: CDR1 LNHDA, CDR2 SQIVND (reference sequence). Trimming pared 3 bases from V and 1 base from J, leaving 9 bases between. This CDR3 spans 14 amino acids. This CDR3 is CASSIRGSQETQYF. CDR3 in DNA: TGTGCCAGTAGTATCCGTGGCAGCCAAGAGACCCAGTACTTC.

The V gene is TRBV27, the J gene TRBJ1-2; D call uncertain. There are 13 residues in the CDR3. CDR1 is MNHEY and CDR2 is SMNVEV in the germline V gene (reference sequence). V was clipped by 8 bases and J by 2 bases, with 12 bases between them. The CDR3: CASGLETNYGYTF. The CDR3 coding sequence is TGTGCCAGCGGACTAGAGACAAACTATGGCTACACCTTC.

Here the CDR3 reads CASSDYTGELFF. Here the CDR3 DNA reads TGTGCCAGCAGCGACTATACCGGGGAGCTGTTTTTT. The chain links TRBV7-3 to TRBJ2-2, with a tentative D call TRBD2 (5 bases). Trimming left V 5 bases short and J 5 bases short, with 6 bases between. Germline CDR1 reads SGHTA; CDR2 reads FQGTGA. The CDR3 consists of 12 residues.

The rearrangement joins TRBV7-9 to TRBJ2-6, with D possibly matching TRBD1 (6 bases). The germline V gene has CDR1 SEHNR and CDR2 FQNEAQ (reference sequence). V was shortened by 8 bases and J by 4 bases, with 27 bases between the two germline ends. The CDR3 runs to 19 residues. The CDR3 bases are TGTGCCAGCCCCGGTACCTTAACAGGGCCATCAACCGGGGCCAACGTCCTGACTTTC. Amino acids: CASPGTLTGPSTGANVLTF. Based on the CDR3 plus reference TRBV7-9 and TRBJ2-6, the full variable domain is DTGVSQNPRHKITKRGQNVTFRCDPISEHNRLYWYRQTLGQGPEFLTYFQNEAQLEKSRLLSDRFSAERPKGSFSTLEIQRTEQGDSAMYLCASPGTLTGPSTGANVLTFGAGSRLTVL.

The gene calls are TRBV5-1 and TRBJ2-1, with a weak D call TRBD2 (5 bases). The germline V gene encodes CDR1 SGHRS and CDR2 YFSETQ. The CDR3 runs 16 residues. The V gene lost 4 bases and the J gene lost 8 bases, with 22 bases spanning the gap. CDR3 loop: CASSPVATSPLDEQFF. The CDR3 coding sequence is TGCGCCAGCAGCCCGGTAGCGACCTCCCCTTTGGATGAGCAGTTCTTC.

Here the CDR3 reads CAWRGGWAGTEAFF. The CDR3 DNA sequence: TGTGCCTGGAGGGGAGGCTGGGCGGGCACTGAAGCTTTCTTT. The chain combines TRBV30 with TRBJ1-1, with D unclear. Germline V CDR1 and CDR2: GTSNPN, SVGIG (reference sequence). This CDR3 is built from 14 residues. Trimming stripped 3 bases from V and 4 bases from J, with 15 bases between.

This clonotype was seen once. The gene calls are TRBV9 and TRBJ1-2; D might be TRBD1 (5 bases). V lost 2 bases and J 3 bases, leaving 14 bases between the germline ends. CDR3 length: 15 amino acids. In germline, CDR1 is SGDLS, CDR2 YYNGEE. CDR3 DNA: TGTGCCAGCAGCGTCGACAGTCCCTCCTACTATGGCTACACCTTC. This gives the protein CASSVDSPSYYGYTF.

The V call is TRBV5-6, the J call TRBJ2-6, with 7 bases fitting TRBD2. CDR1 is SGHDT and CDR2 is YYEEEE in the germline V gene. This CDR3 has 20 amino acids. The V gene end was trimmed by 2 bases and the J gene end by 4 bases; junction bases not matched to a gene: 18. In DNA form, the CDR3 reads TGTGCCAGCAGCTTCATACGTGGTGGCGGGGGATCGAGGGGGGCCAACGTCCTGACTTTC. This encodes CASSFIRGGGGSRGANVLTF. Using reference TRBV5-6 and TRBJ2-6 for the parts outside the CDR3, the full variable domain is DAGVTQSPTHLIKTRGQQVTLRCSPKSGHDTVSWYQQALGQGPQFIFQYYEEEERQRGNFPDRFSGHQFPNYSSELNVNALLLGDSALYLCASSFIRGGGGSRGANVLTFGAGSRLTVL.

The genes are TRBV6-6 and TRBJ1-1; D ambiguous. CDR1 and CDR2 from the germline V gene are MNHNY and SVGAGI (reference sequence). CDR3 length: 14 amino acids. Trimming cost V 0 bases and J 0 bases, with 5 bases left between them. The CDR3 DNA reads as TGTGCCAGCAGTTACTCACAGATGAACACTGAAGCTTTCTTT. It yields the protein CASSYSQMNTEAFF.

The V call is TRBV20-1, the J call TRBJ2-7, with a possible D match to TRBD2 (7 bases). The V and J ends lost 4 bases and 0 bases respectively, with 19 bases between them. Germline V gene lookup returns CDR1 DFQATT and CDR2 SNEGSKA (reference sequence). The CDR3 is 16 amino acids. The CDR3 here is CSATTGGRASSYEQYF. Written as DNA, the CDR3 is TGCAGTGCTACCACGGGGGGCAGGGCAAGCTCCTACGAGCAGTACTTC.